This TCR beta chain was sequenced for a study of control samples from healthy donors and cancer patients. Sequencing was performed with immunoSEQ multiplex PCR; in TCRdb, only in-frame clones are kept and a portion is missing. The top ten hold roughly 3.9% of the sample, which has approximately 160,000 clones, just under 95% seen once. The specimen sequenced was blood. The clonotype was recovered from a woman aged 60-75 years in good health.

CDR3 amino acids: CASSDWGGTIQETQYF. The CDR3 DNA sequence: TGTGCCAGCAGCGATTGGGGAGGGACGATCCAAGAGACCCAGTACTTC. The rearrangement links TRBV7-6 to TRBJ2-5, with 7 bases matching TRBD2. Trimming removed 5 bases from V and 1 base from J; junction bases left unmatched: 10. Germline V lookup: CDR1 SGHVS, CDR2 FNYEAQ. CDR3 length equals 16 residues.